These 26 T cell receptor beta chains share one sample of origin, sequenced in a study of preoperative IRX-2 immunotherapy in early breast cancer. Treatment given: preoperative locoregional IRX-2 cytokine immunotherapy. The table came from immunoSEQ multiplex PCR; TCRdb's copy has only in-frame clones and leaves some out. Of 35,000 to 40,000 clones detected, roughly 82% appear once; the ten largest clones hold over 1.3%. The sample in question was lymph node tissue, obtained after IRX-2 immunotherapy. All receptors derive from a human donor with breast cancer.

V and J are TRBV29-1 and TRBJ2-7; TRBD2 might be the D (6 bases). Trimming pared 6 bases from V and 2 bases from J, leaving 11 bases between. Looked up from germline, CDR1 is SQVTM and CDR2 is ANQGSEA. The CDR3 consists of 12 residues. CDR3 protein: CSVGLPTYEQYF. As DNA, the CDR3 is TGCAGCGTCGGACTACCGACCTACGAGCAGTACTTC.

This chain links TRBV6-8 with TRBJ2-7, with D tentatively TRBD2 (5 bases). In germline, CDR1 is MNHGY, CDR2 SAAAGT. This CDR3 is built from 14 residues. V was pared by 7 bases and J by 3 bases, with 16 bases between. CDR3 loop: CASIESGYLYEQYF. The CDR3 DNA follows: TGTGCCAGCATCGAGTCGGGGTACCTCTACGAGCAGTACTTC.

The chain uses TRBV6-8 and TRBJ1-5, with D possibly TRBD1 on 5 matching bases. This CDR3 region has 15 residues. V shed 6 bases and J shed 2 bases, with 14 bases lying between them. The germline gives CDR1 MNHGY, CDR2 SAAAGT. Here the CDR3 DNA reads TGTGCCAGCAGCGACGGGGGGAACGGCAATCAGCCCCAGCATTTT. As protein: CASSDGGNGNQPQHF.

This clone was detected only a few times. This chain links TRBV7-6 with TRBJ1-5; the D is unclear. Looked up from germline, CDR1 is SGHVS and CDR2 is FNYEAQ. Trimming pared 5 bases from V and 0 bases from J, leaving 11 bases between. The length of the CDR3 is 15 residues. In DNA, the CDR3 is TGTGCCAGCAGCCCCCGCGGCACTAGCAATCAGCCCCAGCATTTT. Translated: CASSPRGTSNQPQHF.

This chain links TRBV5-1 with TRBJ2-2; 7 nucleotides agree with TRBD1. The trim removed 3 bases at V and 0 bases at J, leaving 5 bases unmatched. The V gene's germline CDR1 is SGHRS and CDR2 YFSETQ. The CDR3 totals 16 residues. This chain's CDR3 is CASSYRGSANTGELFF. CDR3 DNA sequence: TGCGCCAGCAGCTACAGGGGTTCGGCGAACACCGGGGAGCTGTTTTTT.

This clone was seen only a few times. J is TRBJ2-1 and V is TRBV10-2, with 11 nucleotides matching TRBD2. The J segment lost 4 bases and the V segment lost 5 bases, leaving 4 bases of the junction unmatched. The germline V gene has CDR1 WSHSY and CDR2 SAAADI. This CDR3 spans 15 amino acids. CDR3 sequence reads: CASSKTSGEYNEQFF. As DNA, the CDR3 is TGCGCCAGCAGTAAGACTAGCGGGGAGTACAATGAGCAGTTCTTC.

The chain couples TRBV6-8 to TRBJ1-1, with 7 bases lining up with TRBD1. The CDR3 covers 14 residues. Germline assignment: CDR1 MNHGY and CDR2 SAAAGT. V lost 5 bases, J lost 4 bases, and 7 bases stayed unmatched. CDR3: CASSRAGGGTEAFF. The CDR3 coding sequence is TGTGCCAGCAGTCGCGCAGGGGGAGGCACTGAAGCTTTCTTT.

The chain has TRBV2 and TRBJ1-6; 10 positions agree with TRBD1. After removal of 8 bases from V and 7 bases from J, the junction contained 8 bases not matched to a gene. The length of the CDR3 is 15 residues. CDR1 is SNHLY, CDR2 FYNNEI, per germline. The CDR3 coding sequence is TGTGCCAGCCAGTGGTGGGGACAGGGGAATTCACCCCTCCACTTT. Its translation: CASQWWGQGNSPLHF.

The CDR3 region is CASSATGANYGYTF. For the CDR3, the DNA is TGTGCCAGTAGTGCGACCGGGGCTAACTATGGCTACACCTTC. The chain combines TRBV19 with TRBJ1-2; D is unresolved. This CDR3 spans 14 amino acids. V was shortened by 5 bases and J by 0 bases, with 10 bases between the two germline ends. In germline, CDR1 is LNHDA, CDR2 SQIVND (reference sequence).

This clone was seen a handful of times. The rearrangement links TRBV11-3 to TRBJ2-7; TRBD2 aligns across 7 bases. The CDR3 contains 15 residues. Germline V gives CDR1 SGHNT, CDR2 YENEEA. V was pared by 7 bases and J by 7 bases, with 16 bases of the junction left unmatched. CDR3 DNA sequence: TGTGCCAGCACCCTACGGGGGGACGGGGAAAGTGAGCAGTACTTC. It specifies CASTLRGDGESEQYF.

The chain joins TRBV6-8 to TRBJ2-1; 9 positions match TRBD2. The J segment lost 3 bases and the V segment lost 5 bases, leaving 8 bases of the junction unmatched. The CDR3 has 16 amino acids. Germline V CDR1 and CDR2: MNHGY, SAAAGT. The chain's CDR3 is CASSASLAGVYNEQFF. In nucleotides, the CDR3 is TGTGCCAGCAGTGCGAGTTTAGCGGGGGTCTACAATGAGCAGTTCTTC.

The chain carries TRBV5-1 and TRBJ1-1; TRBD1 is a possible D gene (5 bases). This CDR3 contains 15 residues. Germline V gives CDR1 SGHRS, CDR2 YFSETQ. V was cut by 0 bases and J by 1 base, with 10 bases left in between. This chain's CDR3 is CASSLVGVENTEAFF. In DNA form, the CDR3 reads TGCGCCAGCAGCTTGGTAGGGGTGGAGAACACTGAAGCTTTCTTT.

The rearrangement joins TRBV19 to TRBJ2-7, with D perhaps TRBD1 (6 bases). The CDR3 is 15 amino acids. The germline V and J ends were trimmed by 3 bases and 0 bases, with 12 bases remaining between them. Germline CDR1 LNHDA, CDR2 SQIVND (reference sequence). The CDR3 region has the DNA TGTGCCAGTAGTATCACTCAGGGGCTCTCCTACGAGCAGTACTTC. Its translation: CASSITQGLSYEQYF. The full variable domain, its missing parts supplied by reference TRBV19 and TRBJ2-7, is DGGITQSPKYLFRKEGQNVTLSCEQNLNHDAMYWYRQDPGQGLRLIYYSQIVNDFQKGDIAEGYSVSREKKESFPLTVTSAQKNPTAFYLCASSITQGLSYEQYFGPGTRLTVT.

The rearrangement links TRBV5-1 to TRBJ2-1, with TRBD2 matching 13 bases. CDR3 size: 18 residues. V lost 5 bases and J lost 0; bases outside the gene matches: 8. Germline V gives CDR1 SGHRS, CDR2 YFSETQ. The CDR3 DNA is TGCGCCAGCAGGAGACTAGCGGGGGGAATTATCTCCTACAATGAGCAGTTCTTC. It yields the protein CASRRLAGGIISYNEQFF. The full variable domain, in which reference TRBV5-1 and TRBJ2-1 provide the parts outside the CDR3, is KAGVTQTPRYLIKTRGQQVTLSCSPISGHRSVSWYQQTPGQGLQFLFEYFSETQRNKGNFPGRFSGRQFSNSRSEMNVSTLELGDSALYLCASRRLAGGIISYNEQFFGPGTRLTVL.

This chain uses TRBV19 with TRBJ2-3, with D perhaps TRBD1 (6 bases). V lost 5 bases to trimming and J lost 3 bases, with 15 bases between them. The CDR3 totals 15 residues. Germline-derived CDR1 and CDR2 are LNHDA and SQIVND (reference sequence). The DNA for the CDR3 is TGTGCCAGTAGTGCAACAGGGAGAGAAACAGATACGCAGTATTTT. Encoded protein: CASSATGRETDTQYF.

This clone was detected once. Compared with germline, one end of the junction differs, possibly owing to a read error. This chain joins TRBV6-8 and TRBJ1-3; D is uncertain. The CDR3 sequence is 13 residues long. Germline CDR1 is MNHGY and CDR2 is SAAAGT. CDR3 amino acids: CAISGSSGNTIYF. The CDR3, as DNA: TGTGCCATCAGTGGGAGCTCTGGAAACACCATATATTTT.

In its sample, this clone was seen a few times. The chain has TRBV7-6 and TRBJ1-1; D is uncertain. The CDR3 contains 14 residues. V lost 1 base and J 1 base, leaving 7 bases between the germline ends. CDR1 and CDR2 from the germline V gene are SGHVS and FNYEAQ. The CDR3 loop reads CASSLVDWNTEAFF. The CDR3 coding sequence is TGTGCCAGCAGCTTAGTTGATTGGAACACTGAAGCTTTCTTT.

The DNA of the CDR3 is TGTGCCAGCGAGCGGGGGGGCTCTGGGGCCAACGTCCTGACTTTC. Amino acid sequence: CASERGGSGANVLTF. This chain links TRBV6-8 with TRBJ2-6; 10 bases agree with TRBD2. CDR1 is MNHGY, CDR2 SAAAGT, per germline. The junction had 1 base not matched to a gene; V was cut back by 8 bases and J by 0 bases. The CDR3 sequence is 15 residues long.

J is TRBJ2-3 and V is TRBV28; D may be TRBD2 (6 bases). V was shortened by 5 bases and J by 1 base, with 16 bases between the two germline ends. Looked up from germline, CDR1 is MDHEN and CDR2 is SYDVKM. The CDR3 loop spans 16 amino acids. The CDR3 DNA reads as TGTGCCAGCAGTCCCTTTCGTCGCGGGGGCACAGATACGCAGTATTTT. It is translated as CASSPFRRGGTDTQYF.

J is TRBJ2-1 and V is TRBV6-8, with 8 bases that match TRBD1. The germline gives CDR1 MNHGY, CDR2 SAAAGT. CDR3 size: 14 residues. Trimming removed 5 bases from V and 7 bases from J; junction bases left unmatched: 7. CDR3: CASSVTGEMNEQFF. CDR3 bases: TGTGCCAGCAGTGTGACAGGGGAGATGAATGAGCAGTTCTTC.

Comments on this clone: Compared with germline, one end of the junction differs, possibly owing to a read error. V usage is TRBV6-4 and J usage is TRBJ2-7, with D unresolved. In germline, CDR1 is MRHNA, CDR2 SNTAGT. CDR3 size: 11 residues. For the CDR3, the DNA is TGTGCCATCAGTAACTCCTACGAGCAGTACTTC. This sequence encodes CAISNSYEQYF.

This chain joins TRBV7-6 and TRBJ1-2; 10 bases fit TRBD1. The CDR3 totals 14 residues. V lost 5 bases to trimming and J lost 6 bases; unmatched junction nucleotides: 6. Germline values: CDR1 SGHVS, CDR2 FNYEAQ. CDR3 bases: TGTGCCAGCAGCCAGGCGGGACAGGGGAATGGCTACACCTTC. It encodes CASSQAGQGNGYTF.

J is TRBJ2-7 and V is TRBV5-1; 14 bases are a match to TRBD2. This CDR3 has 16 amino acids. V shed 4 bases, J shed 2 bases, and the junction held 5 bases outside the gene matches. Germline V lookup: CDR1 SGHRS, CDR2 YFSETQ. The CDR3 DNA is TGCGCCAGCAGCCGGGGACTAGCGGGGGTGGCCTACGAGCAGTACTTC. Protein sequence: CASSRGLAGVAYEQYF. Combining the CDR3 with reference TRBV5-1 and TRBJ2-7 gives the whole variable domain KAGVTQTPRYLIKTRGQQVTLSCSPISGHRSVSWYQQTPGQGLQFLFEYFSETQRNKGNFPGRFSGRQFSNSRSEMNVSTLELGDSALYLCASSRGLAGVAYEQYFGPGTRLTVT.

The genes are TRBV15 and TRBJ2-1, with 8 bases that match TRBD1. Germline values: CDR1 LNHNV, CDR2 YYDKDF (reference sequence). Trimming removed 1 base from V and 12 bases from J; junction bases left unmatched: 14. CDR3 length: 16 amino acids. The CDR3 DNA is TGTGCCACCAGCAGAGTTCAAACGACAGGGGAGAGCGTGCAGTTCTTC. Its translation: CATSRVQTTGESVQFF. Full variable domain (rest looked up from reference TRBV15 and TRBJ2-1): DAMVIQNPRYQVTQFGKPVTLSCSQTLNHNVMYWYQQKSSQAPKLLFHYYDKDFNNEADTPDNFQSRRPNTSFCFLDIRSPGLGDTAMYLCATSRVQTTGESVQFFGPGTRLTVL.

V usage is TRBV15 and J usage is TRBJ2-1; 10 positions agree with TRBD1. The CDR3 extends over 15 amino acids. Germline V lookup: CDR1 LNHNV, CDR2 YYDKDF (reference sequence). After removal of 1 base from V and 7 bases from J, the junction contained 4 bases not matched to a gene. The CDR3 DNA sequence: TGTGCCACCAGCAGAGGGGGACAGGGGAATAATGAGCAGTTCTTC. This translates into CATSRGGQGNNEQFF.

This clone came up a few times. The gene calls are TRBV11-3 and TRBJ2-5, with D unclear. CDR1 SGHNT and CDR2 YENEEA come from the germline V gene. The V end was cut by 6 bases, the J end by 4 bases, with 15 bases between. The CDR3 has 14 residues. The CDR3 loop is CASSLPDPGETQYF. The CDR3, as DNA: TGTGCCAGCAGTCTACCCGACCCTGGAGAGACCCAGTACTTC.